The 5 T cell receptor beta chains in this list originate from one sample, sequenced in a study of blood T cell repertoires in COVID-19. Using immunoSEQ multiplex PCR, the repertoire was profiled, and TCRdb retains in-frame clones only, with some absent. This sample carries fewer than 350,000 clones, approximately 90% of them seen once, and the ten largest clones take 6% to 7%. Sequences were obtained from peripheral blood. The receptors were sampled from a young woman with COVID-19, enrolled during active disease.

The rearrangement links TRBV2 to TRBJ2-5; 13 bases align to TRBD2. The CDR3 has 16 amino acids. The germline gives CDR1 SNHLY, CDR2 FYNNEI. The junction had 6 bases not matched to a gene; V was cut back by 3 bases and J by 5 bases. The DNA of the CDR3 is TGTGCCAGCAGTGAGGGGACTAGCGGGGTCATGGAGACCCAGTACTTC. Amino acids: CASSEGTSGVMETQYF.

This clone turned up a few times. Other DNA sequences of this sample code for an identical CDR3. V is TRBV2 and J is TRBJ1-3; TRBD1 agrees at 8 bases. The ends lost 3 bases at V and 4 bases at J; junction bases unmatched: 5. Germline CDR1 reads SNHLY; CDR2 reads FYNNEI. This CDR3 contains 15 residues. This chain's CDR3 is CASSERQGSGNTIYF. CDR3 sequence (DNA): TGTGCCAGCAGTGAGAGACAGGGGTCGGGAAACACCATATATTTT.

This clone was seen only a few times. The chain is built from TRBV7-2 and TRBJ2-7; weak D call: TRBD2 (6 bases). Trimming stripped 5 bases from V and 2 bases from J, with 13 bases between. The V gene's germline CDR1 is SGHTA and CDR2 FQGNSA. This CDR3 contains 14 residues. The CDR3: CASSPTGLPYEQYF. As DNA, the CDR3 is TGTGCCAGCAGCCCAACGGGACTCCCCTACGAGCAGTACTTC.

CDR3 in DNA: TGTGCCAGCAGTTCCGAGACAGGGCCCAATTCACCCCTCCACTTT. Translated, it gives CASSSETGPNSPLHF. The gene calls are TRBV6-5 and TRBJ1-6; 7 nucleotides match TRBD1. With 4 bases clipped from V and 7 bases from J, the junction kept 7 bases outside the gene matches. Germline V gives CDR1 MNHEY, CDR2 SVGAGI. This CDR3 is 15 amino acids long.

The V gene is TRBV9, the J gene TRBJ2-3; 9 bases are shared with TRBD1. Looked up from germline, CDR1 is SGDLS and CDR2 is YYNGEE. Losses at the gene ends were 0 bases for V and 4 bases for J; bases not matched to a gene: 9. This CDR3 is built from 17 residues. The CDR3 region has the DNA TGTGCCAGCAGCGTAGCGCCGCCGGGACAGGGATCAGATACGCAGTATTTT. Translating it yields CASSVAPPGQGSDTQYF.